The 16 T cell receptor beta chains below come from one sample, sequenced in a study of cytomegalovirus exposure and HLA in healthy donors. The PCR was carried out with 60 Vbeta primers and 13 Jbeta primers. Data came from immunoSEQ multiplex PCR; TCRdb stores just in-frame clones and leaves some out. The sample lists 120,000 or so clones, around 68% occurring once. Sequencing was carried out using PBMCs. The receptors shown here come from a woman aged 45-60 years in good health and CMV-seropositive.

The sample holds a few counts of this clone. The rearrangement joins TRBV5-1 to TRBJ2-6; 8 bases line up with TRBD1. This CDR3 has 17 amino acids. Unmatched junction bases numbered 2, after V lost 0 bases and J lost 0 bases. From germline, CDR1 is SGHRS and CDR2 YFSETQ. CDR3 protein: CASSLGDRISGANVLTF. Here the CDR3 DNA reads TGCGCCAGCAGCTTGGGGGACAGGATCTCTGGGGCCAACGTCCTGACTTTC.

The chain links TRBV28 to TRBJ2-1, with D possibly being TRBD2 (6 bases). The germline gives CDR1 MDHEN, CDR2 SYDVKM. This CDR3 spans 15 amino acids. The V end was cut by 3 bases, the J end by 4 bases, with 13 bases between. The CDR3 sequence is CASSLISGGYNEQFF. In nucleotides, the CDR3 is TGTGCCAGCAGTTTGATTAGCGGAGGGTACAATGAGCAGTTCTTC.

The rearrangement links TRBV5-1 to TRBJ1-2; tentatively, D is TRBD1 (6 bases). Germline values: CDR1 SGHRS, CDR2 YFSETQ. The V gene lost 3 bases and the J gene lost 8 bases, with 14 bases spanning the gap. The CDR3 sequence is 13 residues long. The CDR3 loop is CASSSQGAEGYTF. The CDR3 DNA is TGCGCCAGCAGCTCACAGGGCGCGGAGGGCTACACCTTC. Looking up the rest from reference TRBV5-1 and TRBJ1-2 gives the full variable domain: KAGVTQTPRYLIKTRGQQVTLSCSPISGHRSVSWYQQTPGQGLQFLFEYFSETQRNKGNFPGRFSGRQFSNSRSEMNVSTLELGDSALYLCASSSQGAEGYTFGSGTRLTVV.

This clone was seen once. The V gene is TRBV30, the J gene TRBJ1-4; 7 bases align to TRBD1. CDR3 size: 17 residues. Losses at the gene ends were 1 base for V and 2 bases for J; bases not matched to a gene: 10. CDR1 GTSNPN and CDR2 SVGIG come from the germline V gene (reference sequence). The CDR3 region is CAWSDDRAVQTNEKLFF. CDR3 DNA sequence: TGTGCCTGGAGTGACGACAGGGCGGTTCAGACTAATGAAAAACTGTTTTTT.

The chain's CDR3 is CASSPGLAGDYEQYF. Here the CDR3 DNA reads TGTGCCAGCAGCCCGGGACTAGCGGGCGACTACGAGCAGTACTTC. The V gene is TRBV7-6, the J gene TRBJ2-7; 12 bases are shared with TRBD2. CDR1 and CDR2 from the germline V gene are SGHVS and FNYEAQ. There are 15 residues in the CDR3. With V trimmed by 5 bases and J by 3 bases, 5 bases remained unmatched.

The chain is built from TRBV6-6 and TRBJ2-3, with D possibly matching TRBD2 (5 bases). V lost 1 base, J lost 1 base, and 6 bases lay in between. The V gene's germline CDR1 is MNHNY and CDR2 SVGAGI (reference sequence). The CDR3 runs to 14 residues. The CDR3 DNA reads TGTGCCAGCAGTTACTGGACTCGCACAGATACGCAGTATTTT. As protein: CASSYWTRTDTQYF.

The rearrangement links TRBV7-9 to TRBJ1-1; D possibly corresponds to TRBD1 (6 bases). Germline assignment: CDR1 SEHNR and CDR2 FQNEAQ (reference sequence). CDR3 size: 14 residues. Trimming removed 3 bases from V and 4 bases from J, with 12 bases in between. Here the CDR3 reads CASSFGTRGTEAFF. The DNA for the CDR3 is TGTGCCAGCAGCTTCGGGACACGCGGCACTGAAGCTTTCTTT.

This clone was counted only a few times. The chain has TRBV13 and TRBJ1-3, with 7 bases identical to TRBD1. With 3 bases clipped from V and 0 bases from J, the junction kept 20 bases outside the gene matches. The germline gives CDR1 PRHDT, CDR2 FYEKMQ (reference sequence). This CDR3 has 21 amino acids. CDR3 in amino acids: CASSFIMRSQGESNSGNTIYF. The CDR3 region has the DNA TGTGCCAGCAGCTTTATTATGAGGTCTCAGGGGGAGTCGAACTCTGGAAACACCATATATTTT.

This chain links TRBV7-8 with TRBJ1-1, with 7 bases lining up with TRBD1. The CDR3 contains 14 residues. V trimming: 5 bases; J trimming: 1 base; junction bases outside the gene matches: 4. CDR1 and CDR2 (germline): SGHVS, FQNEAQ. For the CDR3, the DNA is TGTGCCAGCAGCCTCGGGACAGCGAACACTGAAGCTTTCTTT. Protein sequence: CASSLGTANTEAFF.

This clone has more than one count but fewer than ten. The chain has TRBV19 and TRBJ2-1; TRBD1 matches at 11 bases. Germline CDR1 LNHDA, CDR2 SQIVND (reference sequence). J gave up 8 bases and V 4 bases, and 7 bases lay outside the gene matches. This CDR3 has 15 residues. CDR3 sequence reads: CASSRRDRGVDEQFF. DNA for the CDR3: TGTGCCAGTAGTAGGAGGGACAGGGGGGTCGATGAGCAGTTCTTC.

This clone was counted once. This sequence joins TRBV5-4 and TRBJ2-7; 7 nucleotides agree with TRBD2. V trimming: 2 bases; J trimming: 3 bases; junction bases outside the gene matches: 8. The CDR3 length is 15 residues. The V gene's germline CDR1 is SGHNT and CDR2 YYREEE (reference sequence). CDR3 region: CASSFGNRDYYEQYF. The CDR3 DNA reads TGTGCCAGCAGCTTCGGAAACCGGGACTACTACGAGCAGTACTTC.

The J gene is TRBJ1-1, the V gene TRBV18; tentatively, D is TRBD1 (6 bases). Per germline, CDR1 KGHSH and CDR2 LQKENI. There are 13 residues in the CDR3. V lost 2 bases and J lost 2, with 6 bases in between. The CDR3 sequence: CASSPGTNTEAFF. CDR3 sequence (DNA): TGTGCCAGCTCACCAGGGACAAACACTGAAGCTTTCTTT.

The CDR3 region has the DNA TGTGCCAGCAGTTGGGGACAGGGGAGCACCGGGGAGCTGTTTTTT. This encodes CASSWGQGSTGELFF. This chain connects TRBV7-6 to TRBJ2-2; the match to TRBD1 covers 10 bases. From germline, CDR1 is SGHVS and CDR2 FNYEAQ. V shed 6 bases, J shed 4 bases, and the junction held 5 bases outside the gene matches. The CDR3 has 15 residues.

J is TRBJ2-7 and V is TRBV7-6; TRBD1 might be the D (6 bases). Trimming took 1 base from V and 2 from J, leaving 9 bases between them. Germline loops: CDR1 SGHVS, CDR2 FNYEAQ. CDR3 size: 14 residues. As DNA, the CDR3 is TGTGCCAGCAGCTTAGGGGACAATGCCTACGAGCAGTACTTC. It yields the protein CASSLGDNAYEQYF.

For this clone: At one end the junction does not follow the germline gene, possibly because of a read error. The chain has TRBV7-2 and TRBJ1-5; possible D gene TRBD1, 6 bases. The CDR3 loop spans 12 amino acids. Germline V CDR1 and CDR2: SGHTA, FQGNSA. CDR3 DNA: TGTGCCAGCAGCTTAGACAGGGAACGGCAGGATTTT. Protein sequence: CASSLDRERQDF.

The V call is TRBV5-6, the J call TRBJ2-5, with TRBD1 matching over 12 bases. The CDR3 runs 16 residues. Germline V CDR1 and CDR2: SGHDT, YYEEEE. Trimming took 2 bases from V and 3 from J; bases not matched to a gene: 5. CDR3 sequence: CASSFRDRGHEETQYF. CDR3 DNA: TGTGCCAGCAGCTTCCGGGACAGGGGGCATGAAGAGACCCAGTACTTC.